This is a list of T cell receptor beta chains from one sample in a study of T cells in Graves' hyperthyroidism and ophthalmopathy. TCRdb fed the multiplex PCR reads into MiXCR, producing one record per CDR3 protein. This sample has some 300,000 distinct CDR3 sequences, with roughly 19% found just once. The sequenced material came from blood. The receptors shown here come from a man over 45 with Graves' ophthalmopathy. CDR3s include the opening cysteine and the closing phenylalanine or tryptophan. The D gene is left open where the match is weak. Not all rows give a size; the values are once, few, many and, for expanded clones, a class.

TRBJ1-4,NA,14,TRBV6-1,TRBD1,TGTGCCAGCAGTTCCCGGGACAGGGAAGAAAAACTGTTTTTT,CASSSRDREEKLFF
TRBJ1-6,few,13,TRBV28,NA,TGTGCCAGCAGTTCTGGTGGGAATTCACCCCTCCACTTT,CASSSGGNSPLHF
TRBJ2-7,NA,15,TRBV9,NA,TGTGCCAGCAGCATCCGGGACACCGGGGGGCGAGAGCAGTACTTC,CASSIRDTGGREQYF
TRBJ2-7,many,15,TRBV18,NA,TGTGCCAGCTCACCATTAACAGGGAGCTCCTACGAGCAGTACTTC,CASSPLTGSSYEQYF
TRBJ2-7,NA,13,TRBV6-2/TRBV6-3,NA,TGTGCCAGCGGGCAGGGGGGATACTACGAGCAGTACTTC,CASGQGGYYEQYF
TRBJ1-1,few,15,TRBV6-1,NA,TGTGCCAGCAGTGAAAGGGTATTGGGGGACACTGAAGCTTTCTTT,CASSERVLGDTEAFF
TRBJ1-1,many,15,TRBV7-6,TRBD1,TGTGCCAGCAGCCCGAGACAGGGAATGAACACTGAAGCTTTCTTT,CASSPRQGMNTEAFF
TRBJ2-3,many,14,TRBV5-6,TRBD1,TGTGCCAGCAGCGCAGGGGGTAGCACAGATACGCAGTATTTT,CASSAGGSTDTQYF
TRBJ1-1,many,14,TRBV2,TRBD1,TGTGCCACGACAGGGATATCTATGAACACTGAAGCTTTCTTT,CATTGISMNTEAFF
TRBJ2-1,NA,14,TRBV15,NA,TGTGCCACCAGCAGAGATCTAGGGGAGGGGGGGCAGTTCTTC,CATSRDLGEGGQFF
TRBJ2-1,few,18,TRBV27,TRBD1,TGTGCCAGCCCTATCCCCCCCCCCGGGACAGGGTATTACAATGAGCAGTTCTTC,CASPIPPPGTGYYNEQFF
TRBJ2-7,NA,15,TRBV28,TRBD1,TGTGCCAGCAGTTTCGCCACAGGGGACGCCTACGAGCAGTACTTC,CASSFATGDAYEQYF
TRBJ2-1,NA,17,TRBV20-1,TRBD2,TGCAGTGCTAGACCCAGACCGGGACTAGCGGGTGAGAATGAGCAGTTCTTC,CSARPRPGLAGENEQFF
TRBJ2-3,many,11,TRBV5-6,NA,TGTGCCAGCAGCACCGGAGATACGCAGTATTTT,CASSTGDTQYF
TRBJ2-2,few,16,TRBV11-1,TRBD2,TGTGCCAGCAGCTTCGGCGGGAGCATTAACACCGGGGAGCTGTTTTTT,CASSFGGSINTGELFF